These 16 T cell receptor delta chains were sequenced from one sample in a study of γδ T cells in repeated Plasmodium falciparum infection. Bulk repertoires came from Vgamma9/Vdelta2+ or Vdelta2-negative gammadelta T cells flow-sorted from PBMC. TCRdb reanalyzed the multiplex PCR reads using CATT. The table lists 80,000 to 95,000 delta-chain clones, about 1.5% of them singletons. The sample consisted of gamma-delta T cells from blood. The receptors were gathered from a pool of human donors (malaria-infected and uninfected, not separated).

In the case of this clone: This DNA's translation and the protein TCRdb lists, from a much larger clone, do not match at residue 3, likely due to a read error; the protein shown is translated from the DNA. The genes are TRDV2 and TRDJ3, with 9 bases identical to TRDD3. Looked up from germline, CDR1 is GEAIGNYY and CDR2 is EKD. This CDR3 has 17 residues. The DNA of the CDR3 is TGTGCCAGTGACTCTACTGGGGGATCCTGGGACACCCGACAGATGTTTTTC. It translates to CASDSTGGSWDTRQMFF.

The sample holds a few counts of this clone. This DNA translates differently at residue 10 from the TCRdb protein, which is that of a much larger clone; a read error is likely, and the protein shown is the DNA's own translation. The rearrangement uses TRDV1 and TRDJ1; 9 nucleotides line up with TRDD3. The J gene, absent from TCRdb, was called here by matching the DNA to germline. Germline CDR1 TSWWSYY, CDR2 QGS. This CDR3 has 22 residues. V was clipped by 7 bases and J by 0 bases; unmatched bases: 27. The CDR3 DNA reads as TGTGCTCTTGTCGGCTTACTGGGGGACCGGATACCATACCCATCGTACACCGATAAACTCATCTTT. Translated, it gives CALVGLLGDRIPYPSYTDKLIF.

With respect to this clone: This DNA's translation differs at residue 15 from TCRdb's protein, which comes from a much larger clone; a read error is likely, and the protein shown is translated from the DNA. This rearrangement joins TRDV1 to TRDJ1; D might be TRDD3 (6 bases). The CDR3 length is 20 residues. V was shortened by 4 bases and J by 3 bases, with 30 bases between the two germline ends. Germline V gene lookup returns CDR1 TSWWSYY and CDR2 QGS. CDR3 sequence reads: CALGVHAPRRGWGYADKLIF. CDR3 DNA: TGTGCTCTTGGGGTCCACGCCCCTCGGAGGGGATGGGGGTACGCCGATAAACTCATCTTT.

This clone was recorded at least ten times. The mismatch at residue 16 between this DNA's translation and the TCRdb protein of a much larger clone likely reflects a read error; the protein shown is translated from the DNA. The rearrangement joins TRDV1 to TRDJ1, with 9 bases identical to TRDD3. CDR3 length: 18 amino acids. Germline V gene sequence: CDR1 TSWWSYY, CDR2 QGS. With V trimmed by 0 bases and J by 13 bases, 21 bases remained unmatched. This CDR3 reads CALGELSTWAPWGMRAIF. The CDR3, as DNA: TGTGCTCTTGGGGAACTTTCCACGTGGGCCCCCTGGGGGATGAGGGCCATCTTT.

Worth noting for this clone: The TCRdb protein, from a much larger clone, departs from this DNA's translation at residue 16, likely by read error; the protein shown derives from the DNA. V gene assignment gives TRDV1, but the J gene was left uncalled; the DNA was not used to check the table's D call, TRDD3. CDR1 and CDR2 from the germline V gene are TSWWSYY and QGS. The CDR3 has 17 residues. CDR3 bases: TGTGCTCTTGGGGAACTAGCTCTTCGGTGGGGGAGGGAGGAACTCACCTTT. Residues: CALGELALRWGREELTF.

This clone occurred many times. CDR3 sequence: CACDTVGTGGYVSDKLIF. CDR3 nucleotide sequence: TGTGCCTGTGACACCGTCGGTACTGGGGGATACGTAAGCGATAAACTCATCTTT. The chain couples TRDV2 to TRDJ1; 13 bases match TRDD3. TCRdb is silent on the J gene; assignment here came from matching the DNA to germline. CDR1 is GEAIGNYY and CDR2 is EKD in the germline V gene. V lost 0 bases to trimming and J lost 4 bases; unmatched junction nucleotides: 10. The CDR3 is made up of 18 amino acids.

The V and J genes are TRDV1 and TRDJ1; 11 nucleotides align to TRDD3. The J gene is not listed in TCRdb, so it was assigned here from a DNA match to germline. CDR1 and CDR2 from the germline V gene are TSWWSYY and QGS. The trim removed 2 bases at V and 6 bases at J, leaving 23 bases unmatched. The CDR3 covers 21 residues. This chain's CDR3 is CALGENWVMEGTGGYTHKLIF. DNA for the CDR3: TGTGCTCTTGGGGAAAATTGGGTAATGGAGGGTACTGGGGGATATACCCATAAACTCATCTTT.

This clone showed up just a few times. A far larger clone is one base from this, pointing to a likely read error. The same CDR3 also results from other DNA sequences found in this sample. CDR3 in amino acids: CACDSIGVVTGGYTDKLIF. The CDR3 coding sequence is TGTGCCTGTGACTCCATAGGTGTCGTTACTGGGGGATACACCGATAAACTCATCTTT. The chain uses TRDV2 and TRDJ1; 10 nucleotides agree with TRDD3. TCRdb leaves out the J gene; it was filled in here by matching the DNA to germline. Trimming took 3 bases from V and 0 from J; bases not matched to a gene: 15. This CDR3 spans 19 amino acids. Germline loops: CDR1 GEAIGNYY, CDR2 EKD.

Sample share makes this clone medium-sized. This CDR3 is also generated by other DNA sequences in the sample. In DNA, the CDR3 is TGTGCCTTTGGGGGACCCGGGGATAAACTCATCTTT. Translation gives CAFGGPGDKLIF. The chain recombines TRDV3 with TRDJ1, with a possible D match to TRDD3 (6 bases). This CDR3 is 12 amino acids long. With 2 bases removed from V and 5 bases from J, the gap between germline ends came to 12 bases. The germline V gene has CDR1 TVYSNPD and CDR2 GDNSRS (reference sequence).

Details on this clone: The TCRdb protein, from a much larger clone, departs from this DNA's translation at residue 17, likely by read error; the protein shown derives from the DNA. The chain has TRDV2 and TRDJ1; TRDD3 agrees at 8 bases. TCRdb lists no J gene, so it was determined here by aligning the DNA to germline. The germline CDR1 and CDR2 sequences are GEAIGNYY and EKD. The V and J ends lost 0 bases and 7 bases, in that order; junction bases with no gene match: 33. This CDR3 is 23 amino acids long. The CDR3 sequence: CACDTAGRARVWGTRPPSPKLIF. For the CDR3, the DNA is TGTGCCTGTGACACCGCCGGTCGGGCCAGGGTCTGGGGGACTCGACCCCCATCGCCTAAACTCATCTTT.

This clone was seen a few times. The protein in TCRdb stems from a much larger clone and differs at residue 8 from this DNA's translation, likely a read error; here the protein is translated from the DNA. The gene calls are TRDV2 and TRDJ1, with 8 positions matching TRDD3. No J segment appears in TCRdb, so it was assigned here by matching the sequence to germline. The CDR3 runs to 19 residues. Germline V gene data show CDR1 as GEAIGNYY and CDR2 as EKD. Trimming cost V 5 bases and J 5 bases; bases outside gene matches: 24. The CDR3 sequence is CACGYRAWGMDVDKDKLIF. The CDR3 DNA reads as TGTGCCTGTGGATACCGGGCTTGGGGGATGGACGTCGATAAGGATAAACTCATCTTT.

A note on this clone: TCRdb has a much larger clone's protein, which differs at residue 5 from the translation of this DNA, likely because of a read error; what is shown is the protein translated from the DNA. The V call is TRDV2, the J call TRDJ1; 7 bases fit TRDD3. TCRdb leaves out the J gene; it was filled in here by matching the DNA to germline. Germline-derived CDR1 and CDR2 are GEAIGNYY and EKD. The CDR3 loop spans 14 amino acids. V trimming: 1 base; J trimming: 7 bases; junction bases outside the gene matches: 8. Written as DNA, the CDR3 is TGTGCCTGTGACACGACTCATCCTGGGGGTAAACTCATCTTT. Its protein product is CACDTTHPGGKLIF.

This clone was observed a handful of times. This chain connects TRDV1 to TRDJ3; TRDD3 agrees at 8 bases. TCRdb supplies no J gene; here it was assigned by aligning the nucleotide sequence to germline. CDR3 length equals 19 residues. Germline CDR1 reads TSWWSYY; CDR2 reads QGS. Trimming at V came to 4 bases and at J to 3 bases, leaving 11 bases not matched to a gene. The CDR3 DNA follows: TGTGCTCTTGGGGGATTACTCTGGGGATACTTCTGGGACACCCGACAGATGTTTTTC. The encoded protein is CALGGLLWGYFWDTRQMFF.

With regard to this clone: The protein given by TCRdb reflects a much larger clone and differs at residue 11 from this DNA's translation, likely from a read error; the protein shown is the DNA's translation. The rearrangement uses TRDV2 and TRDJ1; D unclear. Here the J gene came from matching the DNA to germline, since TCRdb omits it. The CDR3 sequence is 17 residues long. Germline lookup yields CDR1 GEAIGNYY and CDR2 EKD. The V end was cut by 0 bases, the J end by 0 bases, with 16 bases between. CDR3 nucleotides: TGTGCCTGTGACACCGTCGCCAGTGACCCGCACACCGATAAACTCATCTTT. Translated, it gives CACDTVASDPHTDKLIF.

This clone has only a few counts. A read error is the likely source, as a far larger clone sits one nucleotide away. Distinct nucleotide sequences in the sample also encode this CDR3. V gene TRDV3 combines with J gene TRDJ1; 12 bases map to TRDD3. Matching the DNA to germline supplied the J gene, which TCRdb does not give. CDR3 length: 22 residues. CDR1 is TVYSNPD and CDR2 is GDNSRS in the germline V gene (reference sequence). The CDR3 region is CALTGFPWGIRAPLYVTDKLIF. DNA for the CDR3: TGCGCTTTAACCGGATTCCCCTGGGGGATACGCGCCCCCCTTTATGTCACCGATAAACTCATCTTT.

About this clone: Only one base separates this from a far larger clonotype, so it likely reflects a read error. The same CDR3 can be traced to other DNA sequences in this sample. This rearrangement joins TRDV1 to TRDJ1; tentatively, D is TRDD2 or TRDD3 (7 bases each). The J gene, left out of TCRdb, was set here by checking the DNA against germline. CDR1 TSWWSYY and CDR2 QGS come from the germline V gene. Trimming took 2 bases from V and 1 from J, leaving 44 bases between them. The CDR3 totals 26 residues. CDR3 amino acids: CALGEFLLGGFSKKPHPLDPTDKLIF. The CDR3 DNA reads TGTGCTCTTGGGGAATTCCTACTCGGGGGATTTTCCAAGAAGCCGCACCCTTTAGACCCCACCGATAAACTCATCTTT.